The T cell receptor beta chain described here comes from a study of blood T cells in healthy people across ages (dated by TCRdb to about 2015). Regarding the research as a whole: In model experiments, roughly one uniquely barcoded TCR beta cDNA molecule per two T cells was captured by template switching. To avoid experimental bias, donors of different ages were spread randomly across the sequencing lanes. To track age-related changes in TCR beta repertoire diversity, the study relied on deep sequencing normalized with unique cDNA molecular identifiers. Using the same blood draw, the study looked at two additional independent replicas of 1 million unique cDNA reads for two donors, one aged 18 to 30 and the other aged 80 or older. Donors were grouped into four age groups: young (average roughly 15 years), middle-aged (39), aged (roughly 67) and long-lived (around 82).

Remarks on this clonotype: Its target antigen remains unknown. Base qualities are not at hand, and no much larger clone is one base apart.

The library relied on 5' RACE. For sequencing, an Illumina HiSeq 2500 was employed. A second PCR of about 6 to 12 cycles was run with a J-beta primer mix and a sample-barcoded 5' primer. A template-switch 5' adaptor carrying 12 random nucleotides introduced a unique molecular identifier onto each TCR beta cDNA molecule. Each sample yielded at least 2.5 million CDR3-containing paired-end reads. The Mint cDNA synthesis kit, primed by a TRBC-specific oligonucleotide, was used to synthesize first-strand cDNA from all RNA. Following uracil-DNA glycosylase treatment, a first 18-cycle PCR with universal primers M1SS and BC2_uni_R was performed on all cDNA. Concerning the study's data processing: For normalization, 1 million high-quality reads were randomly selected from each sample, with every read carrying a distinct molecular identifier. Instead of being binned into consensus sequences, reads that shared molecular identifiers were thrown out. MiTCR, run with a Q25 quality threshold and the strictest error-elimination algorithm, handled CDR3 identification, clonotype clustering and error correction. A nonparametric unseen species model with Euler transformation was used to estimate a lower bound on total TCR beta diversity. The public reads were reprocessed in TCRdb via fastp at Q25 and MiXCR, keeping in-frame beta chains. For every CDR3 protein sequence, its rows merge into one entry that carries the most common genes and DNA. These V and J calls originate from TCRdb's pipeline instead of the authors' own analysis. This sample gives over 600,000 distinct CDR3 sequences in total; just over 55% of them show up just once. The biggest ten clones account for roughly 24% of the sample.

What the authors observed across the whole study: As age increased, observed TCR beta diversity per million T cells dropped in a roughly linear way, and a significant reduction was already evident by age about 36. The CMV infection status of donors was not known, potentially confounding age-related changes in expanded clonotypes. Conclusive comparison of naive and antigen-experienced compartments was prevented by the profiling of bulk unsorted PBMCs. The long-lived group showed more naive CD4+ T cells, fewer expanded clones and increased TCR diversity than the aged group, suggesting age selection. The percentage of naive T cells measured by flow cytometry correlated strongly with observed TCR beta diversity. Estimates of total diversity based on one million sequenced T cells were regarded as lower bounds and as underestimates.

The roughly 39 donors, aged 6 to 90 years, were systemically healthy Caucasian individuals from Russia. Each donor gave approximately 9.3 milliliters of peripheral blood, collected into EDTA-treated Vacutainer tubes. Ficoll-Paque density-gradient centrifugation was used to isolate PBMCs, with at least 7 million per sample. Total RNA, at least 5 micrograms per sample, was extracted from PBMCs with Trizol reagent. For every donor, flow cytometry on a PBMC aliquot measured the percentage of naive CD45RAhigh/CD27high T cells. Via the germline V gene, CDR1 is SNHLY and CDR2 FYNNEI. The trim is 4 bases for V and 6 bases for J, with a gap of 10 bases between the germline ends. The CDR3 numbers 12 residues from cysteine through phenylalanine. Solely the CDR3 DNA is kept, with 36 bases framed from the first base.

This clonotype was sampled from a man between 35 and 55 years old in good health. The V and J segments used are TRBV2 and TRBJ2-7; the D gene is perhaps TRBD2, from 5 matching bases. Source material: blood. The encoded CDR3 is CASSVEGAEQYF. The sequence in DNA is TGTGCCAGCAGTGTAGAGGGTGCCGAGCAGTACTTC.